This note documents a single T cell receptor (beta chain) sequence. Via MiXCR, TCRdb re-called the PCR reads, giving one row per CDR3 protein. The table has around 20,000 distinct CDR3 sequences, about 35% seen once. CDR1 and CDR2 (germline): MNHNY, SVGAGI (reference sequence). The CDR3 length is 14 residues. The data were obtained in a study of immune characterization of retroperitoneal liposarcoma. The source material was blood. The sequence was obtained from a male donor with retroperitoneal liposarcoma. The chain couples TRBV6-6 to TRBJ2-1; TRBD1 is a possible D gene (6 bases). The J call may be mistaken, given a closer DNA end match to TRBJ2-7. The CDR3 DNA sequence: TGTGCCAGCAGTTACCGGGACACCTACTACGAGCAGTACTTC. It encodes CASSYRDTYYEQYF.